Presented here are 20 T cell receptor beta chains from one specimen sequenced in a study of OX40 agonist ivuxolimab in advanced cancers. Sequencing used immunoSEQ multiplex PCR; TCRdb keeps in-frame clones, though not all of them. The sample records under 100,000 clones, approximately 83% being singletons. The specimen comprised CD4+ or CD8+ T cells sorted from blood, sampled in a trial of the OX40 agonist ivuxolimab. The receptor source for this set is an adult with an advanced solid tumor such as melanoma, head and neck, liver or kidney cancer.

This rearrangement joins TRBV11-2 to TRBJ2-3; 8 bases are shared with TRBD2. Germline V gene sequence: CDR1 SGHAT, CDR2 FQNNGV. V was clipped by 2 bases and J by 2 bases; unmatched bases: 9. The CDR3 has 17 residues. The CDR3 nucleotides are TGTGCCAGCAGCTTAAGGCGTAGCGGGGACCACACAGATACGCAGTATTTT. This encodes CASSLRRSGDHTDTQYF.

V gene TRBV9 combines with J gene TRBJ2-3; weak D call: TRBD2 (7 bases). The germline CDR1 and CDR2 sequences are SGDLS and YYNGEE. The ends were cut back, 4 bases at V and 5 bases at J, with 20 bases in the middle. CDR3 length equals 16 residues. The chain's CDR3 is CASSTAGGGGLDTQYF. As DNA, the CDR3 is TGTGCCAGCAGCACCGCCGGAGGGGGGGGCCTAGATACGCAGTATTTT.

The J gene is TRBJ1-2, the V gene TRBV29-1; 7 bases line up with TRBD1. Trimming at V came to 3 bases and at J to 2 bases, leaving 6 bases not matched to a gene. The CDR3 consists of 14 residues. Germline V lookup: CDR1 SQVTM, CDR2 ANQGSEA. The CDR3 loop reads CSVDGGQSNYGYTF. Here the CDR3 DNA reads TGCAGCGTTGACGGGGGACAGTCGAACTATGGCTACACCTTC.

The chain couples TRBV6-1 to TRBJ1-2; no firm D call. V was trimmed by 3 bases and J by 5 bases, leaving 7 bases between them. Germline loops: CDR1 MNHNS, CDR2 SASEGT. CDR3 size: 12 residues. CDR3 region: CASSDRVYGYTF. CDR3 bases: TGTGCCAGCAGTGATAGGGTTTATGGCTACACCTTC.

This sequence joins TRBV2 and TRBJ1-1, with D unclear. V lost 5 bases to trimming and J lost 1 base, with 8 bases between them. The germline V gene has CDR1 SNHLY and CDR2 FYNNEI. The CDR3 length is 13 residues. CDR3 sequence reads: CASSPSKNTEAFF. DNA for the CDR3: TGTGCCAGCAGTCCCTCAAAGAACACTGAAGCTTTCTTT.

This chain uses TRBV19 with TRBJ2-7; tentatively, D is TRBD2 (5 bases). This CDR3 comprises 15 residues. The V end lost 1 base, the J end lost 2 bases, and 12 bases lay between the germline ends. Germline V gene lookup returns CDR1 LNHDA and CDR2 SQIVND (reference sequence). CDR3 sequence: CASSIGPEVTYEQYF. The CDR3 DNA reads TGTGCCAGTAGTATAGGACCGGAGGTAACCTACGAGCAGTACTTC.

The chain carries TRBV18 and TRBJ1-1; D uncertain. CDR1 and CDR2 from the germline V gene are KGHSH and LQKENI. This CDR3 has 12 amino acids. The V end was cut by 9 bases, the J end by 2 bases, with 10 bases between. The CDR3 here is CASQEYNTEAFF. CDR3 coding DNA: TGTGCCAGTCAGGAATACAACACTGAAGCTTTCTTT.

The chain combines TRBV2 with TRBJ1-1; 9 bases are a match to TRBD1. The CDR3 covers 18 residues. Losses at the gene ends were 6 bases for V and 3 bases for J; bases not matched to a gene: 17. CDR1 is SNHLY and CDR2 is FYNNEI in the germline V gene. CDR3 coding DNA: TGTGCCAGCAGGAGTGTGATGAGACAGGGGGGGGTCTACACTGAAGCTTTCTTT. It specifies CASRSVMRQGGVYTEAFF.

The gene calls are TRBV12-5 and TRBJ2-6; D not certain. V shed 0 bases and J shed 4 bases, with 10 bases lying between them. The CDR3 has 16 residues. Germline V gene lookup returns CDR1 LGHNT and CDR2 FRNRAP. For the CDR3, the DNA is TGTGCTAGTGGTTTGGTACGGAGTTTAGGGGCCAACGTCCTGACTTTC. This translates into CASGLVRSLGANVLTF.

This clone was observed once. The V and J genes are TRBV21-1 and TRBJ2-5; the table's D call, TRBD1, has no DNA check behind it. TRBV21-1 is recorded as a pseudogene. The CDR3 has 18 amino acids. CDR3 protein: CASFSSGTGGQVQETQYF. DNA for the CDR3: TGTGCCAGCTTCTCTTCCGGGACAGGGGGCCAGGTCCAAGAGACCCAGTACTTC.

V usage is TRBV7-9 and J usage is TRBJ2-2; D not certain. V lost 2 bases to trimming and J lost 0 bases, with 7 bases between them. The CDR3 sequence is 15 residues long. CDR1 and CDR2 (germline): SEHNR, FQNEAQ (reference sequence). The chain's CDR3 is CASSLRRANTGELFF. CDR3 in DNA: TGTGCCAGCAGCTTAAGGCGAGCGAACACCGGGGAGCTGTTTTTT.

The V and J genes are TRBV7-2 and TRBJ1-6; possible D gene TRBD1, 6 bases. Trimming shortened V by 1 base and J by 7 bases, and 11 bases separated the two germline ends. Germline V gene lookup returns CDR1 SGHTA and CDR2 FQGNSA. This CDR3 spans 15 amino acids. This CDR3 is CASSLVRQGNSPLHF. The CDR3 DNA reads TGTGCCAGCAGCTTAGTACGTCAGGGGAATTCACCCCTCCACTTT.

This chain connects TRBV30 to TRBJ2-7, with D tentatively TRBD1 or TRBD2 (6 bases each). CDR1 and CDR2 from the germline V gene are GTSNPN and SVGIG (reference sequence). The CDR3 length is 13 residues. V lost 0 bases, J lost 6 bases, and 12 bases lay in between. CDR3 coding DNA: TGTGCCTGGAGTGTATCTCGGGGGCTCGAGCAGTACTTC. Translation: CAWSVSRGLEQYF.

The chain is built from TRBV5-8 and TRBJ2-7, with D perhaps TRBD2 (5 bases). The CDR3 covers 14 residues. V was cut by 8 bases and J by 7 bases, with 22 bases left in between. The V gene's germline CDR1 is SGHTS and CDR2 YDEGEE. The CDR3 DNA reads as TGTGCCAGGACCCTACGGGGTTTGGGCGGGGAGCAGTACTTC. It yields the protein CARTLRGLGGEQYF.

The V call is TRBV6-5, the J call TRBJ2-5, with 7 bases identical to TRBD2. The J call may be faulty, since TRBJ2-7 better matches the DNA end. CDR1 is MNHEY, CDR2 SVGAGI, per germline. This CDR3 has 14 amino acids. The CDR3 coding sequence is TGTGCCAGCAGTTACCTAGCGGACTCCTACGAGCAGTACTTC. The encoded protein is CASSYLADSYEQYF.

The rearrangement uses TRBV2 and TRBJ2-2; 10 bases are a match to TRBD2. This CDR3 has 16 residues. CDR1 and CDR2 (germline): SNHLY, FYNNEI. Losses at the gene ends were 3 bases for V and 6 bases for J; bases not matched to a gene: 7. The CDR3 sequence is CASSEQKRGGPGELFF. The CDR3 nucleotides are TGTGCCAGCAGTGAGCAGAAGCGGGGGGGCCCCGGGGAGCTGTTTTTT.

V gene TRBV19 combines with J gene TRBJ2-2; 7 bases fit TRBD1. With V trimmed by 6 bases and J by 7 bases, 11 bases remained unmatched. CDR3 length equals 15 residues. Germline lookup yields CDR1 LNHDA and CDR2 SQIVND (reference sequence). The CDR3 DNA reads TGTGCCAGTAGAAGCCGACAGGGTTTTGTCGGGGAGCTGTTTTTT. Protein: CASRSRQGFVGELFF.

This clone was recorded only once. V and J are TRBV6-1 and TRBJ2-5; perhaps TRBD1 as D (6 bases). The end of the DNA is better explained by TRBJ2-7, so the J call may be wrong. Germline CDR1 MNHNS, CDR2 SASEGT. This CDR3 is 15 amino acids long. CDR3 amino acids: CASSDTPGHSYEQYF. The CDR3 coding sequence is TGTGCCAGCAGTGATACCCCGGGACACAGCTACGAGCAGTACTTC.

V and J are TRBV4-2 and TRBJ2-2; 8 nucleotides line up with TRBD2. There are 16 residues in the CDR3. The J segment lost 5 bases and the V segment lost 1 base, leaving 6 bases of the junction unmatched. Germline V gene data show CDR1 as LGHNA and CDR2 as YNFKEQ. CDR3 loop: CASSQGTGGGTGELFF. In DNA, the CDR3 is TGTGCCAGCAGCCAAGGGACTGGCGGGGGGACCGGGGAGCTGTTTTTT.

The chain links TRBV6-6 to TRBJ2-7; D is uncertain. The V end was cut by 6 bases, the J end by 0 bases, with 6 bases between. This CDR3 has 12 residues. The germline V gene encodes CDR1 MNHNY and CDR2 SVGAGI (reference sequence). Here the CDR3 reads CASSPTSYEQYF. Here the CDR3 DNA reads TGTGCCAGCAGCCCTACCTCCTACGAGCAGTACTTC.